The T cell receptor (beta chain) described here comes from a study of T-cell reconstitution after alpha-beta-depleted transplantation in children. This sample's TCRbeta library carried unique molecular identifier barcodes. Via MiXCR, TCRdb re-called the PCR reads, giving one row per CDR3 protein. The top ten hold 4.5% to 6.5% of the sample, which has around 400,000 distinct CDR3 sequences, 11% seen once. With V trimmed by 2 bases and J by 4 bases, 2 bases remained unmatched. Germline assignment: CDR1 SGHTA and CDR2 FQGNSA. The length of the CDR3 is 15 residues. The rearrangement links TRBV7-2 to TRBJ1-6, with TRBD1 identical over 7 bases. The TCR originated in a human donor who donated a stem cell graft to a child with acute myeloid leukemia. The sample was PBMCs from the stem cell graft donor, taken from the stem cell graft. CDR3 loop: CASSLWGQYNSPLHF. The CDR3 DNA sequence: TGTGCCAGCAGCTTATGGGGACAGTATAATTCACCCCTCCACTTT.